This record covers a single T cell receptor (beta chain). The antigen remains undetermined. As every portion of the isolated RNA was reverse transcribed, the sequencing read expressed TCRB transcripts. About 3.6 million reads on average were seen across naive, central memory and regulatory T cell samples. Repertoires were generated with immunoSEQ multiplex PCR, while TCRdb's copy carries only in-frame clones and drops some. The table has about 340,000 clones, around 7.6% seen once. This sample stems from a study of beta chain features in type 1 diabetes. Study observations and caveats: People with Type 1 diabetes carried modestly yet significantly shorter TCRB CDR3s in all four CD4+ subsets. VDJ junctions from type 1 diabetes patients carried fewer insertions and larger deletions.

Input material: central memory CD4+ T cells from blood. The sequence was obtained from a woman between 18 and 29 years old in good health.

CDR3 DNA: TGTGCCAGTACTAATGGTGTGAGTGGCAATCAGCCCCAGCATTTT. It is translated as CASTNGVSGNQPQHF. The chain combines TRBV19 with TRBJ1-5; no definite D call. Germline assignment: CDR1 LNHDA and CDR2 SQIVND (reference sequence). This CDR3 region has 15 residues. Trimming removed 7 bases at V and 2 bases at J, with 15 bases between.